This TCR beta chain was identified during a study of identical twins. All donors comprised healthy Caucasians. Germline V gene sequence: CDR1 SGHRS, CDR2 YFSETQ. V gave up 0 bases and J gave up 7 bases, with 14 bases separating them. The CDR3 consists of 15 residues. MiXCR, run by TCRdb on the 5' RACE reads, gives a single entry per CDR3 protein. The data show under 800,000 distinct CDR3 sequences, with less than 25% seen just once and roughly 4% held by the top ten. These data were also filed under a second study, of T cells expressing NK-cell markers. This second study notes: From sorted CD3+CD56+NKG2C+, CD3+CD56+NKG2C- and CD3+CD56-NKG2C+ T cells came the TCR beta repertoires. Among eight sequenced donors, seven carried HCMV seropositivity while one was seronegative. The contribution of dominant NKG2C+ clonotypes to CD8+ T cells in six or seven donors was about 1.0-7.5%.

The sample was PBMCs. The receptor was isolated from a woman aged 18-29 years in good health. The rearrangement joins TRBV5-1 to TRBJ2-1; D is perhaps TRBD2 (6 bases). The chain's CDR3 is CASSLEPQGGNEQFF. DNA for the CDR3: TGCGCCAGCAGCTTGGAACCCCAGGGAGGAAATGAGCAGTTCTTC.